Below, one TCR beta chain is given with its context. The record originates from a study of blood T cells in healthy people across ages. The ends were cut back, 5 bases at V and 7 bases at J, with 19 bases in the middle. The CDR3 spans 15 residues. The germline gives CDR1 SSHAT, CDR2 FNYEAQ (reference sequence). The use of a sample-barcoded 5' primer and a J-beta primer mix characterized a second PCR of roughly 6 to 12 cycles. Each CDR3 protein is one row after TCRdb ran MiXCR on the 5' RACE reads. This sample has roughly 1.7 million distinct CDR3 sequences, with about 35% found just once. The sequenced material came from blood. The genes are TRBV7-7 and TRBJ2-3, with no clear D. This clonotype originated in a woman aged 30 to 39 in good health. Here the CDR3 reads CASSPLPLSRNTQYF. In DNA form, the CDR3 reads TGTGCCAGCAGCCCCCTTCCCCTATCGAGGAATACGCAGTATTTT.